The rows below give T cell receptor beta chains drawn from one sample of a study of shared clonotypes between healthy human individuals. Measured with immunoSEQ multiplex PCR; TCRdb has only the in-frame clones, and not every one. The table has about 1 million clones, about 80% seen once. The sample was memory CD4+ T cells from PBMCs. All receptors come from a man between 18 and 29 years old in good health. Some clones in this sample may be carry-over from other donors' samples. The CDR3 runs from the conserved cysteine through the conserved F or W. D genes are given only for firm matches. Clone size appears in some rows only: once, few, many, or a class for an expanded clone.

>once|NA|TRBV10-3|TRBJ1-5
TGTGCCATCAGTGAGTTTCTCGGGTTTAGCAATCAGCCCCAGCATTTT
CAISEFLGFSNQPQHF
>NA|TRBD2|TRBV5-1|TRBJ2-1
TGCGCCAGCAGCCTTGGGACAGGAAGGGCTAGCGGGAGGATTGGTGAGCAGTTCTTC
CASSLGTGRASGRIGEQFF
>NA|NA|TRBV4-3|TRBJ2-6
TGCGCCAGCAGCCAAGATCAGGGGCCAGGCTCTGGGGCCAACGTCCTGACTTTC
CASSQDQGPGSGANVLTF
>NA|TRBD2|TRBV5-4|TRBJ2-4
TGTGCCAGCAGCTTGACTAGCGGCGGGAACATTCAGTACTTC
CASSLTSGGNIQYF
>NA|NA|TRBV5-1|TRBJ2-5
TGCGCCAGCAGCTTGGGTGACAGTCAAGAGACCCAGTACTTC
CASSLGDSQETQYF
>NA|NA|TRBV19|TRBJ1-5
TGTGCCAGTTTAGGGGTGTTGGGTCAGCCCCAGCATTTT
CASLGVLGQPQHF
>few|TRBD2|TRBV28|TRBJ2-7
TGTGCCAGCAGTTTAGGGGGAGGGTCCTCCTACGAGCAGTACTTC
CASSLGGGSSYEQYF
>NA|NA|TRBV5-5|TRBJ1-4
TGTGCCAGCTCCAACTTGAGTCCTCGGGAAAAACTGTTTTTT
CASSNLSPREKLFF
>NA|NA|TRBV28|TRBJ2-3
TGTGCCAGCAGTTTGGCTGGCCGCACAGATACGCAGTATTTT
CASSLAGRTDTQYF
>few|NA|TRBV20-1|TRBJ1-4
TGCAGTGCTAGAGATCAGGAACTGTTTTTT
CSARDQELFF
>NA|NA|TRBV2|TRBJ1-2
TGTGCCAGCAGTGAAGGTCAGGGTATCTATGGCTACACCTTC
CASSEGQGIYGYTF
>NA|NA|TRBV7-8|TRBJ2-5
TGTGCCAGCAGCTTAGTCTTACAAGAGACCCAGTACTTC
CASSLVLQETQYF
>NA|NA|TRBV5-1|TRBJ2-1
TGCGCCAGCAGCTTGGAGCCGACCAATGAGCAGTTCTTC
CASSLEPTNEQFF
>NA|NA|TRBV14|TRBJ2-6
TGTGCCAGCAGCCAAGGACGGCCCTCTGGGGCCAACGTCCTGACTTTC
CASSQGRPSGANVLTF
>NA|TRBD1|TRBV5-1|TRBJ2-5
TGCGCCAGCAGCAATGCCGGGACAGCCAAACAAGAGACCCAGTACTTC
CASSNAGTAKQETQYF
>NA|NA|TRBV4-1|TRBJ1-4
TGCGCCAGCAGCCAGCCCCCCGGGACATCTAATGAAAAACTGTTTTTT
CASSQPPGTSNEKLFF
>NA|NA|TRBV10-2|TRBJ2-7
TGCGCCAGCCGCCAATCCCAGACCAATCCGAAGGAGCAGTACTTC
CASRQSQTNPKEQYF
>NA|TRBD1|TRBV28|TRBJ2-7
TGTGCCAGCCGTTCCAGACAGGGAGAGCAGTACTTC
CASRSRQGEQYF
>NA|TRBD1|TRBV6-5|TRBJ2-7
TGTGCCAGCAGTCAACGACAGGGGCCCTACGAGCAGTACTTC
CASSQRQGPYEQYF
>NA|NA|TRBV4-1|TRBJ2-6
TGCGCCAGCAGCCAGCCGACGAGGGCCCGCACTGGGGCCAACGTCCTGACTTTC
CASSQPTRARTGANVLTF
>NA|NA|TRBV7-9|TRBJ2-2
TGTGCCAGCAGATTCACAGGAAACACCGGGGAGCTGTTTTTT
CASRFTGNTGELFF